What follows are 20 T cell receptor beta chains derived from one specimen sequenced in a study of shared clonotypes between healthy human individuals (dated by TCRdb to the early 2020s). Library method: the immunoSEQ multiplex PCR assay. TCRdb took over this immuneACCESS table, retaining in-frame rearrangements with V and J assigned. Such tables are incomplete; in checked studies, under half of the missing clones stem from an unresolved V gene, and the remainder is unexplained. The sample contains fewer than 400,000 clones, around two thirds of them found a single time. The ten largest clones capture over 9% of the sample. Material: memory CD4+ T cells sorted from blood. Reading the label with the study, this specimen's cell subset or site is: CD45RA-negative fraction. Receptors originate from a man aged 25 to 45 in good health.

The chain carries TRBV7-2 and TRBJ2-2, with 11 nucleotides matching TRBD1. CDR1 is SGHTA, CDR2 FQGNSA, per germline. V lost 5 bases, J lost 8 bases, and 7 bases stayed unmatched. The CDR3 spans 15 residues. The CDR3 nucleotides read TGTGCCAGCAGCGTAGGACAGGGGGCTATGGGGGAGCTGTTTTTT. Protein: CASSVGQGAMGELFF. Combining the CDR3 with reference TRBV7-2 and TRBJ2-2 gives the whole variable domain GAGVSQSPSNKVTEKGKDVELRCDPISGHTALYWYRQSLGQGLEFLIYFQGNSAPDKSGLPSDRFSAERTGGSVSTLTIQRTQQEDSAVYLCASSVGQGAMGELFFGEGSRLTVL.

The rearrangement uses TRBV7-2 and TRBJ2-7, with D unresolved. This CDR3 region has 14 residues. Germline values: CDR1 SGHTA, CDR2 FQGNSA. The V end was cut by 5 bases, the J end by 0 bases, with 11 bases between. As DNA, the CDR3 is TGTGCCAGCAGCGGTGGCAGCATCTCCTACGAGCAGTACTTC. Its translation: CASSGGSISYEQYF.

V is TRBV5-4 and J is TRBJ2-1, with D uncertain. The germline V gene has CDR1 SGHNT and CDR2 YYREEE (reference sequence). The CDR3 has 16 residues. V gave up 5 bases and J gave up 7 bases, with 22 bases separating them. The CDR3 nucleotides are TGTGCCAGCAGTCGTACGCCAACTATTCACGAAAATGAGCAGTTCTTC. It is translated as CASSRTPTIHENEQFF.

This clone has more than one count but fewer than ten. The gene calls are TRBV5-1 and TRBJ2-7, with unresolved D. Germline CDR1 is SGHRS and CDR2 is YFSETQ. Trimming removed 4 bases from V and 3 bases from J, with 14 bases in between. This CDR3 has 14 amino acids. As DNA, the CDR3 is TGCGCCAGCAGCCCCGTAGCAGCGAGCTACGAGCAGTACTTC. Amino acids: CASSPVAASYEQYF.

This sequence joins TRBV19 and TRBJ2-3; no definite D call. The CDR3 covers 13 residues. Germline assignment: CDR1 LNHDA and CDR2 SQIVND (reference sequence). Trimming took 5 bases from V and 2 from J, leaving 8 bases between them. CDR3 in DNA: TGTGCCAGTAGTGTGACCAACACAGATACGCAGTATTTT. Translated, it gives CASSVTNTDTQYF.

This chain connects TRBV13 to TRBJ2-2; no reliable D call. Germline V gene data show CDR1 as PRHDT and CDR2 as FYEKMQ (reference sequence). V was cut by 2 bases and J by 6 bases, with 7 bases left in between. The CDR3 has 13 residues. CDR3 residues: CASSLFGAGELFF. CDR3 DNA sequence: TGTGCCAGCAGCTTATTTGGCGCCGGGGAGCTGTTTTTT.

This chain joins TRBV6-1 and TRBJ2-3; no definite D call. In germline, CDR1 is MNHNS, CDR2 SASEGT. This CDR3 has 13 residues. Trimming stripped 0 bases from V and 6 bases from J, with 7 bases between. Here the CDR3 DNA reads TGTGCCAGCAGTGAAGCTCTAGATGATACGCAGTATTTT. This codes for CASSEALDDTQYF.

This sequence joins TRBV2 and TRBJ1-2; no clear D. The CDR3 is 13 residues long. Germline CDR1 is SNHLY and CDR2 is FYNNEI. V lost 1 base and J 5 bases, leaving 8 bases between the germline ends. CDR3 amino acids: CASSEVGTYGYTF. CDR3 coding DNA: TGTGCCAGCAGTGAAGTGGGAACGTATGGCTACACCTTC.

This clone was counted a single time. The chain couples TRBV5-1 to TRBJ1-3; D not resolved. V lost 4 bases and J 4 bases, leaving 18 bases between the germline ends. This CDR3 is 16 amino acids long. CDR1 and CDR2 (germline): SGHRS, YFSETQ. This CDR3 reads CASSVRGGAGGNTIYF. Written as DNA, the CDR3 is TGCGCCAGCAGCGTAAGAGGTGGAGCTGGCGGAAACACCATATATTTT.

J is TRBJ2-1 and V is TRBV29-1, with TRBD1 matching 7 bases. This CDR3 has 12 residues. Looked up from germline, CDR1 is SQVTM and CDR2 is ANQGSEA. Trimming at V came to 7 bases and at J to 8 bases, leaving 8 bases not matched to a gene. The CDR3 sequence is CSAGQDLHEQFF. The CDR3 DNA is TGCAGCGCTGGACAGGACCTCCATGAGCAGTTCTTC.

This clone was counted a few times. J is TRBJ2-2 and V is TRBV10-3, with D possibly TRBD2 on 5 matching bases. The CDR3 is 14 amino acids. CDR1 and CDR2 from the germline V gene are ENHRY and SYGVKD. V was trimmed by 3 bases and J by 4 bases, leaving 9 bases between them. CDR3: CAISDYGVTGELFF. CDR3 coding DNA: TGTGCCATCAGTGACTACGGGGTCACCGGGGAGCTGTTTTTT.

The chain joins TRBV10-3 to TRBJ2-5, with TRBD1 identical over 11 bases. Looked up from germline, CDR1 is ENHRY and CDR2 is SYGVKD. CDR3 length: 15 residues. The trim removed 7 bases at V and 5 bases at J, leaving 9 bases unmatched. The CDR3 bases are TGTGCCATCAAAGCTTACCGGACAGGGGGCGAGACCCAGTACTTC. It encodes CAIKAYRTGGETQYF.

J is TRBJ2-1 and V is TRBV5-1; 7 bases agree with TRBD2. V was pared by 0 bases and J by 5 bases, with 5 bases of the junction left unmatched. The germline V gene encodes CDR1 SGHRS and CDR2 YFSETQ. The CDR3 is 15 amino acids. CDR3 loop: CASSLATAGNNEQFF. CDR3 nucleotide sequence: TGCGCCAGCAGCTTGGCCACAGCGGGAAACAATGAGCAGTTCTTC.

This chain's CDR3 is CASSPVAGGSSSYNEQFF. The DNA of the CDR3 is TGTGCCAGCTCACCAGTAGCGGGAGGATCCAGCTCCTACAATGAGCAGTTCTTC. J is TRBJ2-1 and V is TRBV18, with 10 nucleotides matching TRBD2. Germline V lookup: CDR1 KGHSH, CDR2 LQKENI. The length of the CDR3 is 18 residues. Trimming took 2 bases from V and 0 from J; bases not matched to a gene: 7.

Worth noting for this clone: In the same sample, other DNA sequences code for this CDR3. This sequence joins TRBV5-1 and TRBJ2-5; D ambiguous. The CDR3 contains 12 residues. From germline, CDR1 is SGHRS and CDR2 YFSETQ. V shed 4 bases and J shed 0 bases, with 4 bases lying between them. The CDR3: CASSGDQETQYF. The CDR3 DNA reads TGCGCCAGCAGCGGGGACCAAGAGACCCAGTACTTC.

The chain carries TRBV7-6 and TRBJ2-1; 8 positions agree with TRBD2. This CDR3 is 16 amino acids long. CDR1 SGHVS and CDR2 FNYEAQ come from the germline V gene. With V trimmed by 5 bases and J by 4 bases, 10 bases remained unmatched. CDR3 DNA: TGTGCCAGCAGCCCCATAAGCGGGAGTGGTTACAATGAGCAGTTCTTC. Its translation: CASSPISGSGYNEQFF.

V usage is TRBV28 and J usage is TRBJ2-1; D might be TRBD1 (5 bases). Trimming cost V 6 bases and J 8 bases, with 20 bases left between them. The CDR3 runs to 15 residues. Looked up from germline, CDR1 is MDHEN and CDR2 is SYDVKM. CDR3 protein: CASRRARGGLYEQFF. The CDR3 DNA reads TGTGCCAGCAGACGAGCTAGGGGTGGGCTTTATGAGCAGTTCTTC. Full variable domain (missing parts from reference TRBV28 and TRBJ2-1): DVKVTQSSRYLVKRTGEKVFLECVQDMDHENMFWYRQDPGLGLRLIYFSYDVKMKEKGDIPEGYSVSREKKERFSLILESASTNQTSMYLCASRRARGGLYEQFFGPGTRLTVL.

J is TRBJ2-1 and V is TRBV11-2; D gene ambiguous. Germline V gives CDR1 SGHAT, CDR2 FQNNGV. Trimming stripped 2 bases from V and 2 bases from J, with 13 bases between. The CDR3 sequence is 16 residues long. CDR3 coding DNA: TGTGCCAGCAGCTTAAATCGAGGTAGCCCCTACAATGAGCAGTTCTTC. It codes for CASSLNRGSPYNEQFF.

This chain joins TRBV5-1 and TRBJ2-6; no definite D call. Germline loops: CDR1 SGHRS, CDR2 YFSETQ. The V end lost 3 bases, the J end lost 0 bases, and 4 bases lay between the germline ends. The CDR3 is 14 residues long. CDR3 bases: TGCGCCAGCAGCTCGGCCTCTGGGGCCAACGTCCTGACTTTC. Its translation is CASSSASGANVLTF.

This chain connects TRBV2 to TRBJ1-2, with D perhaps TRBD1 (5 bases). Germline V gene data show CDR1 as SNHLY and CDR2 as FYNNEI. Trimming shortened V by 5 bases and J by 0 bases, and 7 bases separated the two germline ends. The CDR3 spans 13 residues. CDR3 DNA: TGTGCCAGCAGTATGACAGCTAACTATGGCTACACCTTC. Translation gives CASSMTANYGYTF.